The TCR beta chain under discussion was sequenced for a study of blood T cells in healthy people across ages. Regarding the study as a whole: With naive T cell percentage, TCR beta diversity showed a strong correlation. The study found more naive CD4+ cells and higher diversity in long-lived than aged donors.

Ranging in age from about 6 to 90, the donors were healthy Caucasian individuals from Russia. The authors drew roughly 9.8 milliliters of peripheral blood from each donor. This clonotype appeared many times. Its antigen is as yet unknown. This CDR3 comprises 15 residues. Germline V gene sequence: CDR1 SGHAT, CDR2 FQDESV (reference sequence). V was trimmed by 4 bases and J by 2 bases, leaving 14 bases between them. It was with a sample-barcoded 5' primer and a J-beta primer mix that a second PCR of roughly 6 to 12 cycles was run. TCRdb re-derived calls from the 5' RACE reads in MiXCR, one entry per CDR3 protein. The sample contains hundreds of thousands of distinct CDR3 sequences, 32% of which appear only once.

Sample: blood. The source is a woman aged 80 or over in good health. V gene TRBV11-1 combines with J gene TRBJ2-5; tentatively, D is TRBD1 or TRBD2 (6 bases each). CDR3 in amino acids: CASSSRGVGQETQYF. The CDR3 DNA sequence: TGTGCCAGCAGCTCTAGGGGGGTCGGGCAAGAGACCCAGTACTTC.